The 10 T cell receptor beta chains reported below all come from one sample, sequenced in a study of T cells in Graves' hyperthyroidism and ophthalmopathy. RNA transcripts were the template for amplifying TCR beta CDR3 regions. Using the HTBI primer set, a first-round RT-PCR was run on the TCR CDR3. Via MiXCR, TCRdb re-called the multiplex PCR reads, giving one row per CDR3 protein. The data contain hundreds of thousands of distinct CDR3 sequences, roughly 14% of them seen just once; the ten biggest clones take up about 4.5%. The sequencing input was blood. These receptors were obtained from a woman aged 35 to 49 with Graves' ophthalmopathy.

In this sample, this clonotype turned up many times. The genes are TRBV15 and TRBJ1-1; TRBD1 might be the D (6 bases). V lost 5 bases, J lost 1 base, and 14 bases lay in between. The CDR3 is 15 amino acids. The germline CDR1 and CDR2 sequences are LNHNV and YYDKDF (reference sequence). The CDR3 coding sequence is TGTGCCACCAGCCTGGGGGGGGCTTCGAACACTGAAGCTTTCTTT. Translation: CATSLGGASNTEAFF.

This clonotype was observed many times. The rearrangement joins TRBV4-1 to TRBJ2-7; perhaps TRBD2 as D (5 bases). Trimming stripped 0 bases from V and 3 bases from J, with 15 bases between. The CDR3 is made up of 16 amino acids. Germline assignment: CDR1 MGHRA and CDR2 YSYEKL. CDR3 coding DNA: TGCGCCAGCAGCCAAGAGGGAGCCCTAGAAGTCTACGAGCAGTACTTC. Translated, it gives CASSQEGALEVYEQYF.

This clonotype has at least ten counts. V and J are TRBV30 and TRBJ1-1; tentatively, D is TRBD1 (5 bases). The V gene's germline CDR1 is GTSNPN and CDR2 SVGIG (reference sequence). V gave up 2 bases and J gave up 5 bases, with 12 bases separating them. The CDR3 covers 13 residues. CDR3 residues: CAWSTLGGTEAFF. CDR3 nucleotides: TGTGCCTGGAGTACGCTGGGGGGTACTGAAGCTTTCTTT.

This clonotype was seen repeatedly, ten times or more. The chain employs TRBV6-5 and TRBJ1-1; D uncertain. V lost 10 bases and J 1 base, leaving 13 bases between the germline ends. The CDR3 extends over 13 amino acids. Germline CDR1 is MNHEY and CDR2 is SVGAGI. CDR3 sequence reads: CATRPGKNTEAFF. CDR3 nucleotides: TGTGCCACCCGGCCGGGAAAGAACACTGAAGCTTTCTTT.

This clonotype was counted between two and nine times. V gene TRBV4-1 combines with J gene TRBJ2-2; 7 nucleotides match TRBD1. The junction had 6 bases not matched to a gene; V was cut back by 7 bases and J by 1 base. The CDR3 contains 15 residues. Germline V gene lookup returns CDR1 MGHRA and CDR2 YSYEKL. This CDR3 is CASTDREGNTGELFF. CDR3 bases: TGCGCCAGCACCGACAGGGAAGGGAACACCGGGGAGCTGTTTTTT.

This clonotype was detected ten times or more. The chain carries TRBV20-1 and TRBJ2-5; no definite D call. The V end lost 4 bases, the J end lost 2 bases, and 14 bases lay between the germline ends. Germline loops: CDR1 DFQATT, CDR2 SNEGSKA (reference sequence). This CDR3 region has 14 residues. The CDR3 nucleotides read TGCAGTGCTACAGAGCCGGGTAGTCAAGAGACCCAGTACTTC. The encoded protein is CSATEPGSQETQYF.

This clonotype was counted many times. The V gene is TRBV19, the J gene TRBJ2-7, with unresolved D. This CDR3 is 13 amino acids long. Trimming cost V 9 bases and J 3 bases, with 15 bases left between them. The germline V gene has CDR1 LNHDA and CDR2 SQIVND (reference sequence). In nucleotides, the CDR3 is TGTGCCAGCAGACCCCCCGATGACTACGAGCAGTACTTC. It is translated as CASRPPDDYEQYF.

This clonotype was counted ten times or more. V gene TRBV11-2 combines with J gene TRBJ2-7; 8 nucleotides match TRBD1. J lost 6 bases, V lost 3 bases, and 4 bases had no gene match. CDR1 is SGHAT, CDR2 FQNNGV, per germline. This CDR3 contains 13 residues. The CDR3 protein is CASSFGQGVEQYF. DNA of the CDR3: TGTGCCAGCAGCTTCGGACAGGGAGTCGAGCAGTACTTC.

This clonotype occurred many times. The chain recombines TRBV12-3 or TRBV12-4 with TRBJ2-5; D not certain. The V gene lost 1 base and the J gene lost 1 base, with 13 bases spanning the gap. This CDR3 has 16 amino acids. Written as DNA, the CDR3 is TGTGCCAGCAGTTTAGGAGGACCTGGGCGCCAAGAGACCCAGTACTTC. Translated, it gives CASSLGGPGRQETQYF.

The J gene is TRBJ2-7, the V gene TRBV6-5, with TRBD1 matching 8 bases. This CDR3 contains 14 residues. Germline loops: CDR1 MNHEY, CDR2 SVGAGI. Germline trimming cut 2 bases from V and 6 bases from J; bases unmatched to any gene: 6. CDR3 amino acids: CASSYLGQGVEQYF. Written as DNA, the CDR3 is TGTGCCAGCAGTTACCTCGGACAGGGAGTCGAGCAGTACTTC.